This record looks at one TCR beta chain sequence and its context. What it recognizes is unknown. Separation from the roughly 680-subject first cohort characterized the roughly 120-subject validation cohort, to which the donors belonged. This sample was included in a study of cytomegalovirus exposure and HLA in healthy donors. Looking at the study overall: It was reported in a later analysis that the roughly 120 validation repertoires used the same platform as the roughly 700 first-cohort repertoires. Whole-study findings and limits: The listing of 150 or so TCR beta chains classed them as cytomegalovirus-associated.

Clones were read by immunoSEQ multiplex PCR, and TCRdb kept only the in-frame ones, dropping some. The table records fewer than 150,000 clones, roughly nine tenths of them present only once. Source material: PBMCs. The TCR was taken from a man between 18 and 35 years old in good health and CMV-seropositive.

In nucleotides, the CDR3 is TGTGCCAGCAGCCGAGGTTCGAGCGGGGGTGCAGATACGCAGTATTTT. Translating gives CASSRGSSGGADTQYF. The V gene is TRBV5-4, the J gene TRBJ2-3; 8 nucleotides agree with TRBD2. The germline gives CDR1 SGHNT, CDR2 YYREEE (reference sequence). The CDR3 spans 16 residues. Germline trimming cut 4 bases from V and 4 bases from J; bases unmatched to any gene: 11.